One sample yielded the 19 T cell receptor beta chains listed below, sequenced in a study of blood T cell repertoires in COVID-19. The table came from immunoSEQ multiplex PCR; TCRdb's copy has only in-frame clones and leaves some out. The data show over 250,000 clones, roughly 90% seen once. Sequenced input: PBMCs or T cells enriched from blood (not recorded which). Every receptor here comes from a woman between 50 and 59 years old who had recovered from COVID-19.

This clone was observed once. The chain carries TRBV7-9 and TRBJ2-1; D is possibly TRBD2 (6 bases). The CDR3 runs 14 residues. V lost 1 base to trimming and J lost 6 bases, with 10 bases between them. The germline V gene encodes CDR1 SEHNR and CDR2 FQNEAQ (reference sequence). CDR3 sequence reads: CASSLVGSSNEQFF. CDR3 DNA: TGTGCCAGCAGCTTAGTCGGGAGTAGCAATGAGCAGTTCTTC.

The count of this clone is one. The rearrangement joins TRBV3-1 (or the pseudogene TRBV3-2) to TRBJ2-1; D remains ambiguous. The germline V gene has CDR1 LGHDT and CDR2 YNNKEL (reference sequence). Trimming stripped 1 base from V and 10 bases from J, with 8 bases between. The CDR3 runs 12 residues. The CDR3 nucleotides read TGTGCCAGCAGCCAAGCTGACTGGGAGCAGTTCTTC. Protein product: CASSQADWEQFF.

The chain is built from TRBV2 and TRBJ2-3; TRBD2 aligns across 9 bases. V was clipped by 10 bases and J by 1 base; unmatched bases: 12. CDR1 SNHLY and CDR2 FYNNEI come from the germline V gene. This CDR3 comprises 16 residues. Here the CDR3 DNA reads TGTGCCACCAAGGGACTAGCTCGTATTGGCACAGATACGCAGTATTTT. It yields the protein CATKGLARIGTDTQYF.

This rearrangement joins TRBV28 to TRBJ1-1; 7 bases match TRBD1. This CDR3 has 15 residues. In germline, CDR1 is MDHEN, CDR2 SYDVKM. The V and J ends lost 5 bases and 1 base, in that order; junction bases with no gene match: 7. CDR3 nucleotides: TGTGCCAGCAGTCAACCAGGGACAGCGAACACTGAAGCTTTCTTT. It is translated as CASSQPGTANTEAFF.

This sequence joins TRBV29-1 and TRBJ2-1; 8 bases fit TRBD2. J lost 0 bases, V lost 3 bases, and 10 bases had no gene match. This CDR3 is 17 amino acids long. CDR1 and CDR2 (germline): SQVTM, ANQGSEA. The CDR3 DNA sequence: TGCAGCGTTGATGGCCTAGCGGGTAGAAGCTCCTACAATGAGCAGTTCTTC. Its translation is CSVDGLAGRSSYNEQFF.

The rearrangement joins TRBV5-1 to TRBJ1-3, with 8 bases lining up with TRBD1. Unmatched junction bases numbered 7, after V lost 0 bases and J lost 2 bases. Germline values: CDR1 SGHRS, CDR2 YFSETQ. The CDR3 spans 17 residues. CDR3 coding DNA: TGCGCCAGCAGCTTGGGACAGGGGAATCGTCCTGGAAACACCATATATTTT. Its translation is CASSLGQGNRPGNTIYF.

This chain links TRBV11-2 with TRBJ1-1; D may be TRBD1 (6 bases). Germline V CDR1 and CDR2: SGHAT, FQNNGV. V lost 6 bases and J 3 bases, leaving 11 bases between the germline ends. CDR3 length: 13 residues. For the CDR3, the DNA is TGTGCCAGCAGGAATACAGGGCACACTGAAGCTTTCTTT. It yields the protein CASRNTGHTEAFF.

The chain joins TRBV7-6 to TRBJ2-3, with TRBD2 matching 10 bases. The J segment lost 2 bases and the V segment lost 5 bases, leaving 7 bases of the junction unmatched. CDR3 length: 16 residues. CDR1 SGHVS and CDR2 FNYEAQ come from the germline V gene. In DNA, the CDR3 is TGTGCCAGCAGCCCGGGACTAGCGACCTCCACAGATACGCAGTATTTT. Residues: CASSPGLATSTDTQYF.

This chain links TRBV5-1 with TRBJ1-1, with D possibly matching TRBD1 (5 bases). V lost 0 bases and J 0 bases, leaving 9 bases between the germline ends. The CDR3 consists of 15 residues. CDR1 is SGHRS and CDR2 is YFSETQ in the germline V gene. The CDR3 bases are TGCGCCAGCAGCTTGGACCGGGGGTTGAACACTGAAGCTTTCTTT. Protein: CASSLDRGLNTEAFF. Drawing the rest from reference TRBV5-1 and TRBJ1-1, the complete variable domain is KAGVTQTPRYLIKTRGQQVTLSCSPISGHRSVSWYQQTPGQGLQFLFEYFSETQRNKGNFPGRFSGRQFSNSRSEMNVSTLELGDSALYLCASSLDRGLNTEAFFGQGTRLTVV.

The gene calls are TRBV7-2 and TRBJ1-1, with 7 bases that match TRBD1. Germline lookup yields CDR1 SGHTA and CDR2 FQGNSA. Trimming at V came to 9 bases and at J to 0 bases, leaving 7 bases not matched to a gene. This CDR3 spans 14 amino acids. The CDR3 DNA is TGTGCCAGTCAAAAGACAGGGATGAACACTGAAGCTTTCTTT. As protein: CASQKTGMNTEAFF.

The chain recombines TRBV30 with TRBJ2-7, with 11 bases fitting TRBD1. The V gene's germline CDR1 is GTSNPN and CDR2 SVGIG (reference sequence). The CDR3 runs 14 residues. J lost 4 bases, V lost 3 bases, and 5 bases had no gene match. For the CDR3, the DNA is TGTGCCTGGAGAAGGACAGGGGGCGGGTACGAGCAGTACTTC. It translates to CAWRRTGGGYEQYF.

A single count supports this clone. This chain uses TRBV4-3 with TRBJ1-5; 9 bases agree with TRBD1. There are 16 residues in the CDR3. Trimming removed 3 bases from V and 2 bases from J; junction bases left unmatched: 5. Per germline, CDR1 LGHNA and CDR2 YSLEER. CDR3 DNA sequence: TGCGCCAGCAGCCAGGGACAGGGAAGCGGCAATCAGCCCCAGCATTTT. This encodes CASSQGQGSGNQPQHF.

The V and J genes are TRBV19 and TRBJ2-1; perhaps TRBD2 as D (5 bases). This CDR3 comprises 13 residues. Trimming pared 6 bases from V and 9 bases from J, leaving 15 bases between. Germline V CDR1 and CDR2: LNHDA, SQIVND (reference sequence). The chain's CDR3 is CASSPRPAGEQFF. CDR3 DNA: TGTGCCAGTAGCCCCCGCCCCGCGGGTGAGCAGTTCTTC.

The V and J genes are TRBV5-8 and TRBJ1-5; D unclear. Trimming pared 0 bases from V and 0 bases from J, leaving 10 bases between. The CDR3 has 16 amino acids. Germline loops: CDR1 SGHTS, CDR2 YDEGEE. This chain's CDR3 is CASSLAKTHSNQPQHF. The CDR3 nucleotides are TGTGCCAGCAGCTTGGCCAAGACTCATAGCAATCAGCCCCAGCATTTT.

The V gene is TRBV3-1 (or the pseudogene TRBV3-2), the J gene TRBJ1-2, with TRBD1 identical over 11 bases. The CDR3 spans 16 residues. CDR1 LGHDT and CDR2 YNNKEL come from the germline V gene (reference sequence). V lost 4 bases and J lost 8; bases outside the gene matches: 12. This chain's CDR3 is CASSLSRTGGASGYTF. Here the CDR3 DNA reads TGTGCCAGCAGCCTATCCCGGACAGGGGGCGCGTCCGGCTACACCTTC.

V and J are TRBV9 and TRBJ1-1; perhaps TRBD1 as D (6 bases). The CDR3 length is 15 residues. V lost 0 bases to trimming and J lost 2 bases, with 11 bases between them. Germline-derived CDR1 and CDR2 are SGDLS and YYNGEE. This CDR3 reads CASSVGGLGNTEAFF. DNA of the CDR3: TGTGCCAGCAGCGTAGGGGGGCTCGGAAACACTGAAGCTTTCTTT.

J is TRBJ2-1 and V is TRBV4-1; 12 bases are shared with TRBD2. Trimming took 1 base from V and 7 from J; bases not matched to a gene: 5. The CDR3 covers 16 residues. CDR1 is MGHRA, CDR2 YSYEKL, per germline. As DNA, the CDR3 is TGCGCCAGCAGCCAAGGAACTAGCGGGAGGTATAATGAGCAGTTCTTC. Translated, it gives CASSQGTSGRYNEQFF.

The J gene is TRBJ2-1, the V gene TRBV7-3; TRBD2 matches at 12 bases. This CDR3 has 15 residues. V trimming: 1 base; J trimming: 10 bases; junction bases outside the gene matches: 5. Germline CDR1 SGHTA, CDR2 FQGTGA. The CDR3 is CASSLRLAGGPEQFF. The CDR3, as DNA: TGTGCCAGCAGCTTAAGGCTAGCGGGAGGGCCCGAGCAGTTCTTC.

The chain has TRBV11-2 and TRBJ2-7; 7 nucleotides align to TRBD1. V was clipped by 5 bases and J by 4 bases; unmatched bases: 8. Germline-derived CDR1 and CDR2 are SGHAT and FQNNGV. This CDR3 has 14 residues. The CDR3 loop is CASSTVDRRYEQYF. The CDR3 DNA follows: TGTGCCAGCAGCACCGTGGACAGGAGGTACGAGCAGTACTTC.